The 25 T cell receptor beta chains below were found in one sample sequenced in a study of OX40 agonist ivuxolimab in advanced cancers. The data were produced by immunoSEQ multiplex PCR, yet TCRdb's version contains in-frame clones alone and is incomplete. Of approximately 79,000 clones in the sample, approximately 83% were seen once. Sequenced material: CD4+ or CD8+ T cells sorted from blood, taken in a trial of the OX40 agonist ivuxolimab. These receptors came from an adult with an advanced solid tumor such as melanoma, head and neck, liver or kidney cancer.

The chain uses TRBV6-6 and TRBJ2-1; D is unresolved. The CDR3 is made up of 13 amino acids. V was trimmed by 7 bases and J by 4 bases, leaving 11 bases between them. Germline V lookup: CDR1 MNHNY, CDR2 SVGAGI (reference sequence). DNA of the CDR3: TGTGCCAGCACCGACCCAGGATACAATGAGCAGTTCTTC. Its protein is CASTDPGYNEQFF.

In its sample, this clone was seen once. The chain couples TRBV11-3 to TRBJ1-1; a possible D gene is TRBD1 (6 bases). The V end was cut by 6 bases, the J end by 9 bases, with 11 bases between. CDR3 size: 11 residues. Germline V gene data show CDR1 as SGHNT and CDR2 as YENEEA. The CDR3 here is CASSSGQQAFF. CDR3 DNA sequence: TGTGCCAGCAGTTCCGGACAGCAAGCTTTCTTT.

This clone was found a few times. CDR3 sequence (DNA): TGTGCCAGCAGCCTAAACAGGGGAGGGAATTCACCCCTCCACTTT. As protein: CASSLNRGGNSPLHF. The rearrangement links TRBV9 to TRBJ1-6; 7 bases are a match to TRBD1. The CDR3 is made up of 15 amino acids. The germline gives CDR1 SGDLS, CDR2 YYNGEE. V trimming: 4 bases; J trimming: 7 bases; junction bases outside the gene matches: 8.

This clone was recorded once. This chain joins TRBV5-1 and TRBJ1-5; TRBD1 is a possible D gene (6 bases). The CDR3 totals 14 residues. The germline V and J ends were trimmed by 0 bases and 7 bases, with 11 bases remaining between them. CDR1 SGHRS and CDR2 YFSETQ come from the germline V gene. The CDR3 DNA reads TGCGCCAGCAGCTTGGTTGGGGGCGACCAGCCCCAGCATTTT. This sequence encodes CASSLVGGDQPQHF.

The chain uses TRBV19 and TRBJ2-5, with 8 bases that match TRBD1. CDR1 and CDR2 (germline): LNHDA, SQIVND (reference sequence). V gave up 3 bases and J gave up 5 bases; unmatched junction bases: 5. The CDR3 runs 14 residues. CDR3 nucleotide sequence: TGTGCCAGTAGTATCAGGGGGCTTGAGGAGACCCAGTACTTC. Translated, it gives CASSIRGLEETQYF.

The gene calls are TRBV19 and TRBJ2-1; possible D gene TRBD2, 5 bases. Deletions cut 11 bases from V and 8 bases from J, with 22 bases between. Per germline, CDR1 LNHDA and CDR2 SQIVND (reference sequence). The CDR3 totals 14 residues. CDR3 DNA sequence: TGTGCCTCGACACGAGGGAAAGATTACGATGAGCAGTTCTTC. It translates to CASTRGKDYDEQFF. Drawing the rest from reference TRBV19 and TRBJ2-1, the complete variable domain is DGGITQSPKYLFRKEGQNVTLSCEQNLNHDAMYWYRQDPGQGLRLIYYSQIVNDFQKGDIAEGYSVSREKKESFPLTVTSAQKNPTAFYLCASTRGKDYDEQFFGPGTRLTVL.

This chain connects TRBV6-5 to TRBJ1-2, with D uncertain. The CDR3 runs 13 residues. Trimming pared 6 bases from V and 7 bases from J, leaving 15 bases between. From germline, CDR1 is MNHEY and CDR2 SVGAGI. CDR3 in DNA: TGTGCCAGCAGGCCCTCTTTTCTAGGTGGCTACACCTTC. Amino acids: CASRPSFLGGYTF.

The chain couples TRBV6-5 to TRBJ2-4; TRBD2 agrees at 8 bases. Trimming at V came to 6 bases and at J to 9 bases, leaving 4 bases not matched to a gene. This CDR3 is built from 12 residues. Germline values: CDR1 MNHEY, CDR2 SVGAGI. CDR3 DNA: TGTGCCAGCAGCTCGGGGGGGGTCATTCAGTACTTC. It is translated as CASSSGGVIQYF.

The chain is built from TRBV12-5 and TRBJ2-5; D gene unclear. Germline values: CDR1 LGHNT, CDR2 FRNRAP. CDR3 length: 12 amino acids. V was trimmed by 7 bases and J by 7 bases, leaving 13 bases between them. In DNA, the CDR3 is TGTGCTAGTGTTCCCGAGCTAGGGACCCAGTACTTC. It specifies CASVPELGTQYF.

V and J are TRBV14 and TRBJ1-1, with D possibly matching TRBD1 (5 bases). Looked up from germline, CDR1 is SGHDN and CDR2 is FVKESK. The CDR3 has 12 amino acids. V was clipped by 3 bases and J by 5 bases, with 7 bases between them. CDR3 nucleotide sequence: TGTGCCAGCAGCCAGGGGGGGACTGAAGCTTTCTTT. As protein: CASSQGGTEAFF.

The chain employs TRBV6-5 and TRBJ1-5; no reliable D call. V gave up 0 bases and J gave up 1 base, with 7 bases separating them. Germline V CDR1 and CDR2: MNHEY, SVGAGI. The CDR3 runs to 15 residues. The CDR3 loop is CASSYSRTSNQPQHF. CDR3 coding DNA: TGTGCCAGCAGTTACTCCAGGACGAGCAATCAGCCCCAGCATTTT.

The V and J genes are TRBV7-3 and TRBJ2-3; weak D call: TRBD2 (6 bases). Germline CDR1 and CDR2: SGHTA and FQGTGA. The CDR3 is made up of 13 amino acids. Trimming cost V 3 bases and J 5 bases, with 9 bases left between them. CDR3: CASSLRRGDTQYF. The CDR3 region has the DNA TGTGCCAGCAGCTTGCGGCGGGGAGATACGCAGTATTTT.

This rearrangement joins TRBV29-1 to TRBJ1-5, with D perhaps matching TRBD1 (6 bases). Germline V lookup: CDR1 SQVTM, CDR2 ANQGSEA. The CDR3 totals 13 residues. V was shortened by 6 bases and J by 3 bases, with 12 bases between the two germline ends. The CDR3 nucleotides read TGCAGCGTCCTGGACAGTCTCAATCAGCCCCAGCATTTT. Amino acid sequence: CSVLDSLNQPQHF.

Turning to this clone: Relative to the germline gene, one junction end is altered; a read error may explain this. The rearrangement links TRBV19 to TRBJ1-2; the D gene is possibly TRBD1 (6 bases). The CDR3 is 15 amino acids. Germline CDR1 reads LNHDA; CDR2 reads SQIVND (reference sequence). The CDR3 nucleotides read TGTGCAAGTAGTGGCAGGGGACCTCGTCACTATGGCTACACCTTC. Its translation: CASSGRGPRHYGYTF.

This chain connects TRBV7-2 to TRBJ2-3; TRBD2 aligns across 10 bases. CDR1 is SGHTA and CDR2 is FQGNSA in the germline V gene. CDR3 length: 16 amino acids. The ends lost 5 bases at V and 5 bases at J; junction bases unmatched: 10. The CDR3 DNA sequence: TGTGCCAGCAGCACGTTAGCGGGAGGAAGTGGAGATACGCAGTATTTT. Translating it yields CASSTLAGGSGDTQYF.

This chain connects TRBV9 to TRBJ2-5, with 13 nucleotides matching TRBD2. V trimming: 4 bases; J trimming: 4 bases; junction bases outside the gene matches: 13. Looked up from germline, CDR1 is SGDLS and CDR2 is YYNGEE. The CDR3 consists of 18 residues. The CDR3 protein is CASSSGLAGEVFRETQYF. Here the CDR3 DNA reads TGTGCCAGCAGCTCAGGACTAGCGGGGGAGGTATTTAGAGAGACCCAGTACTTC.

The J gene is TRBJ2-5, the V gene TRBV30; TRBD2 matches 9 bases. The CDR3 has 15 amino acids. Per germline, CDR1 GTSNPN and CDR2 SVGIG (reference sequence). Trimming at V came to 0 bases and at J to 2 bases, leaving 4 bases not matched to a gene. The chain's CDR3 is CAWSVGAGGQETQYF. In DNA form, the CDR3 reads TGTGCCTGGAGTGTAGGGGCGGGGGGGCAAGAGACCCAGTACTTC.

The chain couples TRBV11-2 to TRBJ1-2, with D tentatively TRBD1 (5 bases). Germline V gives CDR1 SGHAT, CDR2 FQNNGV. The CDR3 extends over 15 amino acids. V was pared by 0 bases and J by 4 bases, with 12 bases between. In nucleotides, the CDR3 is TGTGCCAGCAGCTTAGATGGGGGTTTCGGCTATGGCTACACCTTC. Its protein is CASSLDGGFGYGYTF. Combining the CDR3 with reference TRBV11-2 and TRBJ1-2 gives the whole variable domain EAGVAQSPRYKIIEKRQSVAFWCNPISGHATLYWYQQILGQGPKLLIQFQNNGVVDDSQLPKDRFSAERLKGVDSTLKIQPAKLEDSAVYLCASSLDGGFGYGYTFGSGTRLTVV.

CDR3 bases: TGTGCCAGCTCTCCGTTGGACAGGGACCACAATGAGCAGTTCTTC. This translates into CASSPLDRDHNEQFF. V and J are TRBV19 and TRBJ2-1; TRBD1 agrees at 8 bases. The CDR3 is made up of 15 amino acids. V gave up 9 bases and J gave up 5 bases; unmatched junction bases: 12. Germline V CDR1 and CDR2: LNHDA, SQIVND (reference sequence).

This clone has just one count. J is TRBJ1-3 and V is TRBV15; D may be TRBD1 (6 bases). Trimming cost V 0 bases and J 5 bases, with 11 bases left between them. The germline CDR1 and CDR2 sequences are LNHNV and YYDKDF (reference sequence). The CDR3 has 15 residues. The CDR3 region has the DNA TGTGCCACCAGCAGAGATCTGGGGGCGCGAAACACCATATATTTT. Translation: CATSRDLGARNTIYF.

This chain joins TRBV27 and TRBJ2-7; 9 bases are a match to TRBD1. J was trimmed by 5 bases and V by 6 bases; bases with no gene match: 5. From germline, CDR1 is MNHEY and CDR2 SMNVEV (reference sequence). CDR3 size: 13 residues. CDR3 in amino acids: CASRGQGRNEQYF. The CDR3 bases are TGTGCCAGCAGGGGACAGGGTCGAAACGAGCAGTACTTC.

This clone was counted once. The chain combines TRBV19 with TRBJ2-5, with a tentative D call TRBD1 (5 bases). Trimming took off 4 bases at V and 5 bases at J, with 8 bases between the two ends. CDR3 size: 12 residues. From germline, CDR1 is LNHDA and CDR2 SQIVND (reference sequence). CDR3: CASSKGFETQYF. The CDR3 DNA follows: TGTGCCAGTAGTAAGGGGTTTGAGACCCAGTACTTC.

The chain recombines TRBV10-3 with TRBJ1-6; D unresolved. Trimming stripped 2 bases from V and 9 bases from J, with 23 bases between. Germline V gene lookup returns CDR1 ENHRY and CDR2 SYGVKD. There are 18 residues in the CDR3. Here the CDR3 reads CAISENRAGLGGSSPLHF. CDR3 sequence (DNA): TGTGCCATCAGTGAGAATCGGGCAGGACTGGGAGGTAGTTCACCCCTCCACTTT.

The V call is TRBV11-1, the J call TRBJ2-3; no firm D call. CDR3 length: 13 residues. The germline gives CDR1 SGHAT, CDR2 FQDESV (reference sequence). V was clipped by 2 bases and J by 3 bases, with 6 bases between them. This chain's CDR3 is CASSLRLTDTQYF. The CDR3 DNA reads as TGTGCCAGCAGCTTACGGCTAACAGATACGCAGTATTTT.

V is TRBV7-2 and J is TRBJ2-3; TRBD1 aligns across 11 bases. CDR3 length: 16 residues. In germline, CDR1 is SGHTA, CDR2 FQGNSA. V was clipped by 3 bases and J by 5 bases; unmatched bases: 7. As DNA, the CDR3 is TGTGCCAGCAGCTTCCCGGGACAGGGGGTTAGAGATACGCAGTATTTT. Its translation: CASSFPGQGVRDTQYF.